This record looks at one T cell receptor (beta chain) sequence and its context. The antigen is unknown. Germline loops: CDR1 SGHTA, CDR2 FQGTGA. The V end lost 8 bases, the J end lost 8 bases, and 10 bases lay between the germline ends. CDR3 length: 11 amino acids. Expressed TCRB transcripts were sequenced because the entire RNA isolate underwent reverse transcription. Sequenced by immunoSEQ multiplex PCR; TCRdb stores in-frame clones only, minus some. The sample carries fewer than 450,000 clones, roughly 14% recorded once. These data belong to a study of beta chain features in type 1 diabetes. Notes on the study in general: Type 1 diabetes patients had moderately but significantly shorter TCRB CDR3s in all four CD4+ subsets. Among type 1 diabetes patients, VDJ junctions had fewer insertions and more deletions. PCR might pick shorter templates more often, in the same way for patients and controls.

The sequenced material came from naive CD4+ T cells from blood. This sequence joins TRBV7-3 and TRBJ2-1; D perhaps matches TRBD2 (5 bases). The source of this sequence is a woman aged 18-35 years with type 1 diabetes. The CDR3 protein is CASGSFDEQFF. The CDR3 region has the DNA TGTGCCAGCGGGAGCTTCGATGAGCAGTTCTTC.